A selection of T cell receptor beta chains follows, all from one sample in a study of shared clonotypes between healthy human individuals. Generated by immunoSEQ multiplex PCR, the TCRdb table keeps only in-frame clones and is missing some. The sample includes fewer than 2.5 million clones, over 85% of them seen just once. Sequencing was done on a sample of naive CD4+ T cells from PBMCs. These TCRs come from a man younger than 35 in good health. Some clones in this sample may be carry-over from other donors' samples. CDR3s include the opening cysteine and the closing phenylalanine or tryptophan. The D gene is left open where the match is weak. Only part of the rows carry a size: once, few, many, or a class if the clone is expanded.

. | TRBJ1-5 | TRBV28 | TRBD1 | CASSLGTVNQPQHF | TGTGCCAGCAGTTTAGGGACAGTCAATCAGCCCCAGCATTTT
. | TRBJ1-1 | TRBV11-1 | TRBD1 | CASRVEDRGRAFF | TGTGCCAGCAGGGTCGAGGACAGGGGGCGAGCTTTCTTT
once | TRBJ2-5 | TRBV28 | . | CASSLRRETQYF | TGTGCCAGCAGTTTACGGCGGGAGACCCAGTACTTC
. | TRBJ2-7 | TRBV5-4 | . | CASSLGSLPYEQYF | TGTGCCAGCAGCTTGGGGTCCCTTCCCTACGAGCAGTACTTC
. | TRBJ1-2 | TRBV18 | . | CASSPQAGSYGYTF | TGTGCCAGCTCACCACAGGCGGGAAGCTATGGCTACACCTTC
. | TRBJ2-3 | TRBV28 | . | CASSLVGWGGTDTQYF | TGTGCCAGCAGTTTAGTCGGATGGGGAGGCACAGATACGCAGTATTTT
few | TRBJ1-4 | TRBV27 | . | CASRQRFSSEKLFF | TGTGCCAGCAGGCAGAGATTCTCGAGTGAAAAACTGTTTTTT
. | TRBJ1-2 | TRBV28 | TRBD1 | CASRTTQGGYTF | TGTGCCAGCAGAACCACACAGGGGGGCTACACCTTC
few | TRBJ2-7 | TRBV5-1 | . | CASSRAGPAYEQYF | TGCGCCAGCAGCCGCGCGGGGCCCGCCTACGAGCAGTACTTC
few | TRBJ1-4 | TRBV30 | . | CAWGDNEKLFF | TGTGCCTGGGGAGATAATGAAAAACTGTTTTTT
few | TRBJ2-2 | TRBV6-1 | . | CASSESYWGTGELFF | TGTGCCAGCAGTGAAAGTTACTGGGGGACCGGGGAGCTGTTTTTT
. | TRBJ1-1 | TRBV28 | . | CASRGRANTEAFF | TGTGCCAGCAGGGGCAGAGCGAACACTGAAGCTTTCTTT
. | TRBJ2-1 | TRBV5-1 | . | CASCLRDWVNEQFF | TGCGCCAGCTGCCTCCGGGACTGGGTCAATGAGCAGTTCTTC
. | TRBJ1-5 | TRBV7-8 | TRBD1 | CASSFGTGGGQPQHF | TGTGCCAGCAGCTTCGGGACAGGGGGTGGGCAGCCCCAGCATTTT
. | TRBJ2-1 | TRBV5-1 | . | CASSLDNRNNEQFF | TGCGCCAGCAGCTTGGATAATCGGAACAATGAGCAGTTCTTC
once | TRBJ2-2 | TRBV18 | TRBD1 | CASSIQQGAAGELFF | TGTGCCAGCTCCATTCAACAGGGGGCGGCCGGGGAGCTGTTTTTT
. | TRBJ2-7 | TRBV5-1 | . | CASSIVPSSYEQYF | TGCGCCAGCAGCATAGTACCCAGCTCCTACGAGCAGTACTTC
. | TRBJ2-2 | TRBV9 | . | CASSVAPQIGELFF | TGTGCCAGCAGCGTAGCCCCCCAAATCGGGGAGCTGTTTTTT
. | TRBJ1-2 | TRBV2 | . | CASRSPRGPQGREVYGYTF | TGTGCCAGCAGGAGCCCCCGGGGCCCTCAGGGGCGGGAGGTCTATGGCTACACCTTC
once | TRBJ2-1 | TRBV9 | . | CASSVDPLGGNEQFF | TGTGCCAGCAGCGTAGATCCACTAGGGGGTAATGAGCAGTTCTTC
. | TRBJ2-7 | TRBV28 | . | CASNLGGLTSWEQYF | TGTGCCAGCAACTTGGGGGGGCTTACGTCTTGGGAGCAGTACTTC
. | TRBJ1-1 | TRBV19 | . | CASSIVPIGGEAFF | TGTGCCAGTAGTATCGTTCCTATCGGGGGCGAAGCTTTCTTT